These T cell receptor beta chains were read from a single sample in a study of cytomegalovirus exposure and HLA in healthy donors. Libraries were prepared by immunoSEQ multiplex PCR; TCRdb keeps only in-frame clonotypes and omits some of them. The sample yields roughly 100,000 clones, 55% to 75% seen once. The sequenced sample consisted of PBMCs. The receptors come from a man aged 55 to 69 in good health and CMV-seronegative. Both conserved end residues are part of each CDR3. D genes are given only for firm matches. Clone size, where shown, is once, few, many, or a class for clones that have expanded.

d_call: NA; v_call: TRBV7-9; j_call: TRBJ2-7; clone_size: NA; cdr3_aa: CASSSNLGGTGRAEQYF; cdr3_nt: TGTGCCAGCAGCTCGAACCTCGGGGGGACAGGTAGGGCCGAGCAGTACTTC
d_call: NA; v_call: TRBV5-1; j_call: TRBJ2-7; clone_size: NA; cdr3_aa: CASSLSGTRGRYEQYF; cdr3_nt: TGCGCCAGCAGCTTGTCGGGGACGCGGGGCAGGTACGAGCAGTACTTC
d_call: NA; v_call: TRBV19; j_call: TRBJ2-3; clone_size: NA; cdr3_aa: CASSASPDTQYF; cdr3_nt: TGTGCCAGTAGTGCTAGCCCAGATACGCAGTATTTT
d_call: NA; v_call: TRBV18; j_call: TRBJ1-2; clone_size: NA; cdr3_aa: CASSPSLGRSGYTF; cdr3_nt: TGTGCCAGCTCACCATCCCTAGGGAGAAGCGGCTACACCTTC
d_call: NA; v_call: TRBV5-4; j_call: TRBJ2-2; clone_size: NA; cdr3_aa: CASSLRQGGTGELFF; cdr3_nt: TGTGCCAGCAGCTTGCGGCAGGGCGGCACCGGGGAGCTGTTTTTT
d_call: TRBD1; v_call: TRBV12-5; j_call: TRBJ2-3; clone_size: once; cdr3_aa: CASGFGGDRLADTQYF; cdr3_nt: TGTGCTAGTGGTTTCGGAGGGGACAGGCTTGCGGATACGCAGTATTTT
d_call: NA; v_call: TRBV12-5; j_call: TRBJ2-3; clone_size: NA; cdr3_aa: CASGPPSADFTDTQYF; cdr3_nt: TGTGCTAGTGGTCCCCCCTCAGCGGATTTCACAGATACGCAGTATTTT
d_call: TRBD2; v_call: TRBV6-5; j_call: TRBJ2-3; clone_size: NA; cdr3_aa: CASSSSGSFDTQYF; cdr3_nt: TGTGCCAGCAGTTCAAGCGGGAGCTTCGATACGCAGTATTTT
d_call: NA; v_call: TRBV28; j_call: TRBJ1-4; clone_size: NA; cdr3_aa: CASSLQQVEKLFF; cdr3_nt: TGTGCCAGCAGTTTACAGCAGGTTGAAAAACTGTTTTTT
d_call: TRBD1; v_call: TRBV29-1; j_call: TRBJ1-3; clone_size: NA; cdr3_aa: CSAGQGAGNTIYF; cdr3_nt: TGCAGCGCTGGACAGGGAGCTGGAAACACCATATATTTT
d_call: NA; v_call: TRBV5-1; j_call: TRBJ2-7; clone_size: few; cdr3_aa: CASSLVTDSYEQYF; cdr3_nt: TGCGCCAGCAGCTTGGTCACAGACTCCTACGAGCAGTACTTC
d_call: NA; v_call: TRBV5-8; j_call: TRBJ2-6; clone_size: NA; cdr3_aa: CASSRARDGANVLTF; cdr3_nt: TGTGCCAGCAGCCGGGCGAGGGATGGGGCCAACGTCCTGACTTTC
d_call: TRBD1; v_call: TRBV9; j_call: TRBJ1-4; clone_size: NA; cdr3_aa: CASSVSTGENEKLFF; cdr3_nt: TGTGCCAGCAGCGTCTCGACAGGGGAGAATGAAAAACTGTTTTTT
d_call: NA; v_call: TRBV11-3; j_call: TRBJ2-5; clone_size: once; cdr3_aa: CASSLARDTKTQYF; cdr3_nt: TGTGCCAGCAGCTTAGCCAGGGACACGAAGACCCAGTACTTC
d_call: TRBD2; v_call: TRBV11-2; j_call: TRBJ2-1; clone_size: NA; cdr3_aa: CASSLASTSVVGEQFF; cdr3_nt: TGTGCCAGCAGCTTAGCTTCGACTAGCGTTGTGGGTGAGCAGTTCTTC
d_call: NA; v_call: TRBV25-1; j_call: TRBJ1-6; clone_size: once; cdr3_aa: CASRGAHLHF; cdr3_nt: TGTGCCAGCAGGGGAGCCCACCTCCACTTT
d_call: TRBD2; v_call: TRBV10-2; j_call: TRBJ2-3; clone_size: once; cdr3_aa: CASIALAGVSTDTQYF; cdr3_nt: TGCGCCAGCATCGCACTAGCGGGGGTATCCACAGATACGCAGTATTTT
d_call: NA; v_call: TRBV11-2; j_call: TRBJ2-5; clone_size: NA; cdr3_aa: CASSLGGVRGETQYF; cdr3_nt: TGTGCCAGCAGCTTAGGAGGTGTACGGGGAGAGACCCAGTACTTC
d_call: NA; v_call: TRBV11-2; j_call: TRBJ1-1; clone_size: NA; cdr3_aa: CASSSSQGTNTEAFF; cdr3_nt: TGTGCCAGCAGCTCAAGTCAGGGTACGAACACTGAAGCTTTCTTT
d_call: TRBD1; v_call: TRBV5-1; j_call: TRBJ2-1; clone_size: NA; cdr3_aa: CASSRRQGANNEQFF; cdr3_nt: TGCGCCAGCAGTCGTCGACAGGGGGCAAATAATGAGCAGTTCTTC
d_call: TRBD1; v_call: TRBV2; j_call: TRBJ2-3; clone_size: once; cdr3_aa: CASNRDRALQYF; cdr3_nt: TGTGCCAGCAACCGGGACAGGGCTCTTCAGTATTTT
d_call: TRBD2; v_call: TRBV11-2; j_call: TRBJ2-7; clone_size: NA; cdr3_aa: CASSLMGLGTYEQYF; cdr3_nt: TGTGCCAGCAGCTTAATGGGACTAGGGACCTACGAGCAGTACTTC
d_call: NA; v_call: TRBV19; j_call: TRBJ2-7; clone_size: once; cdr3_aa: CASSIDNYYEQYF; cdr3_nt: TGTGCCAGTAGTATCGATAACTACTACGAGCAGTACTTC
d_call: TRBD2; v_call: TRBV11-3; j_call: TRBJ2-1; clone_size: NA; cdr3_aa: CASSPRTSAFYNEQFF; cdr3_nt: TGTGCCAGCAGCCCCAGGACTAGCGCCTTTTACAATGAGCAGTTCTTC
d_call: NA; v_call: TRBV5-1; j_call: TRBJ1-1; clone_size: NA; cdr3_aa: CASSLDRGNTEAFF; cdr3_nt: TGCGCCAGCAGCTTGGATCGGGGAAACACTGAAGCTTTCTTT
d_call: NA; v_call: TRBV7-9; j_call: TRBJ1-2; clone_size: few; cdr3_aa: CASSLGVAAYGYTF; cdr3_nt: TGTGCCAGCAGCTTAGGAGTCGCTGCCTATGGCTACACCTTC
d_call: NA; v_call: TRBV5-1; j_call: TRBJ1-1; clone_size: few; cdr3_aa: CASSFSRQVPEAFF; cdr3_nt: TGCGCCAGCAGCTTTTCCCGACAGGTGCCAGAAGCTTTCTTT
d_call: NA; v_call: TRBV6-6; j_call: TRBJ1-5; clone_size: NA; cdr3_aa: CASIKGGGSNQPQHF; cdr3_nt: TGTGCCAGCATCAAAGGCGGGGGGAGCAATCAGCCCCAGCATTTT
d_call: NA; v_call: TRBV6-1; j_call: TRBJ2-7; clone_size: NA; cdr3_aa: CASLGTLSYEQYF; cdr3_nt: TGTGCCAGTCTCGGGACACTTTCCTACGAGCAGTACTTC
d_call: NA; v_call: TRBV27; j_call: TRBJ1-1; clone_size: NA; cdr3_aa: CASSPPNGYEAFF; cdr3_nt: TGTGCCAGCAGTCCCCCCAACGGTTATGAAGCTTTCTTT
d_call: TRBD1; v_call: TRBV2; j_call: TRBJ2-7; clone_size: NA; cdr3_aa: CASSDHRGPYEQYF; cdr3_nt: TGTGCCAGCAGTGACCACAGGGGGCCCTACGAGCAGTACTTC
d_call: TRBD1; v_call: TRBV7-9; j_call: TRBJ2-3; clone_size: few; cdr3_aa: CASLPGQGITDTQYF; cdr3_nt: TGTGCCAGCCTTCCGGGACAGGGTATAACAGATACGCAGTATTTT
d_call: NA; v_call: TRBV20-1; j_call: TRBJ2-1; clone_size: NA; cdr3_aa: CSARIRGASFF; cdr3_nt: TGCAGTGCTAGAATCAGGGGCGCTTCGTTCTTC
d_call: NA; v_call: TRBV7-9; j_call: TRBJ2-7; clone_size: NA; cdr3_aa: CASSLTTGLSYEQYF; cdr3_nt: TGTGCCAGCAGCTTAACTACAGGGCTCTCCTACGAGCAGTACTTC
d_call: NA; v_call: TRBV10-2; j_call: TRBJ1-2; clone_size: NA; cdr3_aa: CASSGDTDYGYTF; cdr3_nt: TGCGCCAGCAGTGGGGACACCGACTATGGCTACACCTTC
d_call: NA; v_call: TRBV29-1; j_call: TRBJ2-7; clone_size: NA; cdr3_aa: CSVDAPGGYEQYF; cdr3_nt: TGCAGCGTTGATGCGCCAGGAGGATACGAGCAGTACTTC
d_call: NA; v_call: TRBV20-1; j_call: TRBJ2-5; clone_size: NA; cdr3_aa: CSATYRGTQYF; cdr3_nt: TGCAGTGCAACGTATAGGGGGACCCAGTACTTC
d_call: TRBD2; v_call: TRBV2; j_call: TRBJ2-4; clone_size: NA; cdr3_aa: CASGGDAKNIQYF; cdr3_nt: TGTGCGAGCGGGGGGGATGCCAAAAACATTCAGTACTTC
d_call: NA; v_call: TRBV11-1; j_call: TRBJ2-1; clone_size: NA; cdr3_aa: CASSLAGGSEQFF; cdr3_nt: TGTGCCAGCAGCTTAGCGGGAGGTAGTGAGCAGTTCTTC
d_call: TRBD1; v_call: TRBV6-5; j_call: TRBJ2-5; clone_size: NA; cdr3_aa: CASSWTGGRETQYF; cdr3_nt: TGTGCCAGCAGCTGGACAGGGGGCCGGGAGACCCAGTACTTC
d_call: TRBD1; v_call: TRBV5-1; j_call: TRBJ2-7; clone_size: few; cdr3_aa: CASSWKGTGSSYEQYF; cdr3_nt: TGCGCCAGCAGCTGGAAAGGGACAGGGAGCTCCTACGAGCAGTACTTC
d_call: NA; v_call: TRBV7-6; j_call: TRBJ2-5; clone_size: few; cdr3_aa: CASSLHSLDIQETQYF; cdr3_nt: TGTGCCAGCAGCTTACATTCTCTTGACATACAAGAGACCCAGTACTTC
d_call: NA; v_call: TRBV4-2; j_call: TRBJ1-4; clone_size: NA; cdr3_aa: CASSQESQGNEKLFF; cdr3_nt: TGTGCCAGCAGCCAAGAATCACAGGGTAATGAAAAACTGTTTTTT
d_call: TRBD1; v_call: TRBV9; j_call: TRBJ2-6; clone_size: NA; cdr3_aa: CASSGIPGTGTGANVLTF; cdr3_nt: TGTGCCAGCAGCGGGATTCCCGGGACAGGGACTGGGGCCAACGTCCTGACTTTC
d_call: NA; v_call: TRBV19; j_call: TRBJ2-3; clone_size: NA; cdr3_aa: CASRLAVGTDTQYF; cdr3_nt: TGTGCCAGTAGGCTGGCGGTGGGTACGGATACGCAGTATTTT
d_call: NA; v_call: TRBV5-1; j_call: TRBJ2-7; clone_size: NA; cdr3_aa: CASSLWGGVNSYEQYF; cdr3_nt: TGCGCCAGCAGCTTGTGGGGCGGGGTAAACTCCTACGAGCAGTACTTC
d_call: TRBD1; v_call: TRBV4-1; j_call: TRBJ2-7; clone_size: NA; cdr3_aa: CASSQTDRGHYEQYF; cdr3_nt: TGCGCCAGCAGCCAAACCGACAGGGGGCACTACGAGCAGTACTTC
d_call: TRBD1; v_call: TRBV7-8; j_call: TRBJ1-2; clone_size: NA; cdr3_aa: CASSAAGQGSNYTF; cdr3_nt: TGTGCCAGCAGCGCAGCGGGACAGGGTAGCAACTACACCTTC
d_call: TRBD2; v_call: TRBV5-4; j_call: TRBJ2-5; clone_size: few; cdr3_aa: CASSWRTSGETQYF; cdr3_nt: TGTGCCAGCAGCTGGAGGACTAGCGGAGAGACCCAGTACTTC